Following are 11 T cell receptor beta chains from one sample sequenced in a study of beta chain features in type 1 diabetes. Points from the study as a whole: Across all four CD4+ subsets, people with type 1 diabetes showed modestly shorter TCRB CDR3s.

Their target antigens are unknown. The study reverse transcribed the entire isolated RNA, so it sequenced expressed TCRB transcripts. Method: immunoSEQ multiplex PCR; TCRdb's copy keeps in-frame clones and lacks some. This repertoire shows hundreds of thousands of clones, about 11% found once; its top ten account for about 0.018%. The specimen sequenced was naive CD4+ T cells from blood. These TCRs come from a man aged 25-45 years with type 1 diabetes.

V gene TRBV10-3 combines with J gene TRBJ2-7, with 9 bases matching TRBD1. The CDR3 consists of 14 residues. Germline assignment: CDR1 ENHRY and CDR2 SYGVKD. J gave up 5 bases and V 7 bases, and 9 bases lay outside the gene matches. The CDR3 bases are TGTGCCATCAATATAGGGACAGGGTCCCACGAGCAGTACTTC. This gives the protein CAINIGTGSHEQYF.

V is TRBV4-2 and J is TRBJ2-3, with TRBD2 matching 11 bases. Germline-derived CDR1 and CDR2 are LGHNA and YNFKEQ. Trimming cost V 6 bases and J 2 bases; bases outside gene matches: 4. This CDR3 is 15 amino acids long. The CDR3 sequence is CASSRTSGLTDTQYF. CDR3 in DNA: TGTGCCAGCAGTCGGACTAGCGGGCTCACAGATACGCAGTATTTT.

The V and J genes are TRBV14 and TRBJ1-1; D ambiguous. V lost 3 bases, J lost 3 bases, and 14 bases lay in between. The CDR3 spans 15 residues. In germline, CDR1 is SGHDN, CDR2 FVKESK. The CDR3 reads CASSQFLARDTEAFF. In DNA, the CDR3 is TGTGCCAGCAGCCAGTTCTTGGCGAGGGACACTGAAGCTTTCTTT.

This clone was seen more than once but under ten times. V and J are TRBV4-1 and TRBJ2-7; 11 bases fit TRBD2. This CDR3 contains 16 residues. Germline V lookup: CDR1 MGHRA, CDR2 YSYEKL. The V gene end was trimmed by 1 base and the J gene end by 1 base; junction bases not matched to a gene: 3. The CDR3 sequence is CASSQGASGGSYEQYF. The CDR3 coding sequence is TGCGCCAGCAGCCAAGGTGCTAGCGGGGGGTCCTACGAGCAGTACTTC.

This sequence joins TRBV4-1 and TRBJ2-5; D may be TRBD2 (6 bases). Looked up from germline, CDR1 is MGHRA and CDR2 is YSYEKL. CDR3 length: 15 residues. With 4 bases removed from V and 5 bases from J, the gap between germline ends came to 17 bases. CDR3 residues: CASSLGLQAGETQYF. The CDR3 coding sequence is TGCGCCAGCAGCCTTGGACTTCAGGCGGGGGAGACCCAGTACTTC.

In its sample, this clone was seen a few times. The chain is built from TRBV11-1 and TRBJ2-1; 9 nucleotides match TRBD2. The CDR3 runs to 16 residues. The junction had 5 bases not matched to a gene; V was cut back by 3 bases and J by 2 bases. From germline, CDR1 is SGHAT and CDR2 FQDESV (reference sequence). CDR3 protein: CASSFNSGGTYNEQFF. Here the CDR3 DNA reads TGTGCCAGCAGCTTTAATAGCGGGGGAACCTACAATGAGCAGTTCTTC.

This clone has only a few counts. The genes are TRBV12-5 and TRBJ1-1; D may be TRBD1 (6 bases). CDR3 length: 15 amino acids. Trimming shortened V by 0 bases and J by 1 base, and 9 bases separated the two germline ends. Per the germline V gene, CDR1 is LGHNT and CDR2 is FRNRAP. DNA of the CDR3: TGTGCTAGTGGTTTGGTTCAGGGGCGGAACACTGAAGCTTTCTTT. This encodes CASGLVQGRNTEAFF.

This clone was recorded a few times. This chain connects TRBV10-3 to TRBJ2-5, with D perhaps TRBD2 (7 bases). This CDR3 is 14 amino acids long. Trimming pared 8 bases from V and 5 bases from J, leaving 18 bases between. CDR1 and CDR2 (germline): ENHRY, SYGVKD. CDR3 in amino acids: CAIGVGGPRETQYF. Here the CDR3 DNA reads TGTGCCATCGGGGTCGGGGGGCCTCGCGAGACCCAGTACTTC.

The gene calls are TRBV7-2 and TRBJ2-3, with D possibly matching TRBD2 (5 bases). With 8 bases removed from V and 2 bases from J, the gap between germline ends came to 11 bases. Germline V CDR1 and CDR2: SGHTA, FQGNSA. The CDR3 extends over 13 amino acids. The CDR3 sequence: CASGERNTDTQYF. The CDR3 DNA follows: TGTGCCAGCGGAGAGCGGAACACAGATACGCAGTATTTT.

This chain links TRBV2 with TRBJ1-1; no definite D call. CDR3 size: 14 residues. V was pared by 4 bases and J by 3 bases, with 12 bases between. From germline, CDR1 is SNHLY and CDR2 FYNNEI. CDR3 coding DNA: TGTGCCAGCAGTGTCACAGATATGGACACTGAAGCTTTCTTT. Its protein is CASSVTDMDTEAFF.

The V gene is TRBV11-2, the J gene TRBJ2-7, with 10 bases fitting TRBD2. The junction had 5 bases not matched to a gene; V was cut back by 0 bases and J by 3 bases. CDR1 is SGHAT, CDR2 FQNNGV, per germline. This CDR3 is built from 16 residues. The CDR3 DNA reads as TGTGCCAGCAGCTTAGAGCGCACTAGCGGGGTCTACGAGCAGTACTTC. This translates into CASSLERTSGVYEQYF.